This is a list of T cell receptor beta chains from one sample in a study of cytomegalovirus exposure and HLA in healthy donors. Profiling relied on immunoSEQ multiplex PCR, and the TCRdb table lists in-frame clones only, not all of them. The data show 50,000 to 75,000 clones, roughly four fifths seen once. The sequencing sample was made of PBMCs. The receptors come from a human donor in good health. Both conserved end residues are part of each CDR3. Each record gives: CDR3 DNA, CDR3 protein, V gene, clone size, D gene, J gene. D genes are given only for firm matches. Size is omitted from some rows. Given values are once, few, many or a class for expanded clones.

CDR3nt: TGTGCCATCAGCCCAGGATCCTACGAGCAGTACTTC
CDR3aa: CAISPGSYEQYF
v_gene: TRBV10-3
abundance: .
d_gene: .
j_gene: TRBJ2-7

CDR3nt: TGTGCCTGGAGGTCAGGGGTTCTCTCTGGAAACACCATATATTTT
CDR3aa: CAWRSGVLSGNTIYF
v_gene: TRBV30
abundance: .
d_gene: .
j_gene: TRBJ1-3

CDR3nt: TGCAGCGTTTGGATAGGACTAGCTTACGAGCAGTACTTC
CDR3aa: CSVWIGLAYEQYF
v_gene: TRBV29-1
abundance: .
d_gene: TRBD2
j_gene: TRBJ2-7

CDR3nt: TGTGCCAGCAGGGTAACAGGGCGCGGCAATCAGCCCCAGCATTTT
CDR3aa: CASRVTGRGNQPQHF
v_gene: TRBV6-1
abundance: .
d_gene: .
j_gene: TRBJ1-5

CDR3nt: TGTGCCAGCAGCTTAGTACCGGGACAGGGAATTTCAGATACGCAGTATTTT
CDR3aa: CASSLVPGQGISDTQYF
v_gene: TRBV11-2
abundance: .
d_gene: TRBD1
j_gene: TRBJ2-3

CDR3nt: TGTGCCAGCAGTACCCCCCTGGGGCTAGCGGGGTTAGACGGGGAGCTGTTTTTT
CDR3aa: CASSTPLGLAGLDGELFF
v_gene: TRBV7-9
abundance: .
d_gene: TRBD2
j_gene: TRBJ2-2

CDR3nt: TGTGCCAGCAGCTTAGCTCTAGCGGGCGGGACAGATACGCAGTATTTT
CDR3aa: CASSLALAGGTDTQYF
v_gene: TRBV11-2
abundance: .
d_gene: TRBD2
j_gene: TRBJ2-3

CDR3nt: TGTGCCAGCAGTTTGTGGGAGAAAGAGACCCAGTACTTC
CDR3aa: CASSLWEKETQYF
v_gene: TRBV6-5
abundance: few
d_gene: .
j_gene: TRBJ2-5

CDR3nt: TGTGCCAGCAGTTACTCGAACGGGAGGGGAAACTATGGCTACACCTTC
CDR3aa: CASSYSNGRGNYGYTF
v_gene: TRBV6-5
abundance: once
d_gene: .
j_gene: TRBJ1-2

CDR3nt: TGTGCCAGCAGCTCGGGACTAGCGGAAGAGACCCAGTACTTC
CDR3aa: CASSSGLAEETQYF
v_gene: TRBV9
abundance: .
d_gene: TRBD2
j_gene: TRBJ2-5

CDR3nt: TGTGCCAGCAGCCTACGGACATATCAGCCCCAGCATTTT
CDR3aa: CASSLRTYQPQHF
v_gene: TRBV7-2
abundance: .
d_gene: .
j_gene: TRBJ1-5

CDR3nt: TGTGCCAGCAGCTTAGTATCCGGGACAGGGATGTTCGAGCAGTACTTC
CDR3aa: CASSLVSGTGMFEQYF
v_gene: TRBV11-2
abundance: .
d_gene: TRBD1
j_gene: TRBJ2-7

CDR3nt: TGTGCCAGCAGATCAGGGGGCACTTCCTATGGCTACACCTTC
CDR3aa: CASRSGGTSYGYTF
v_gene: TRBV5-4
abundance: .
d_gene: TRBD1
j_gene: TRBJ1-2

CDR3nt: TGTGCCTGGAGTGTCGGACTAGCGGGGGGGCACGAGCAGTACTTC
CDR3aa: CAWSVGLAGGHEQYF
v_gene: TRBV30
abundance: .
d_gene: TRBD2
j_gene: TRBJ2-7

CDR3nt: TGCGCCAGCAGCCCTCTACGCGGGGAGCGGGGGGGCCTGCGGGGCAATGAGCAGTTCTTC
CDR3aa: CASSPLRGERGGLRGNEQFF
v_gene: TRBV4-1
abundance: .
d_gene: TRBD2
j_gene: TRBJ2-1

CDR3nt: TGTGCCAGCAGTGAGATCCACCTATACAATGAGCAGTTCTTC
CDR3aa: CASSEIHLYNEQFF
v_gene: TRBV2
abundance: .
d_gene: .
j_gene: TRBJ2-1